The sequence of this T cell receptor beta chain was determined in a study of blood T cells in healthy people across ages. Study at large: Per two T cells, template switching captured roughly one barcoded beta molecule. Whole-study results and caveats: Roughly linear age-related decline in beta diversity appeared, significant by age around 36.

Caucasian individuals from Russia who were healthy and aged roughly 6 to 95 acted as donors. This clonotype was seen just once. Its target is unknown. Primed by a sample-barcoded 5' primer and a J-beta primer mix, a second PCR proceeded for 7 to 11 cycles. The study obtained at least 3 million CDR3-containing paired-end reads from every sample. One entry per CDR3 protein results from TCRdb running MiXCR on the 5' RACE reads. The table lists around 1,800,000 distinct CDR3 sequences, about two fifths of them singletons. The CDR3 is 15 residues long. V lost 5 bases and J 2 bases, leaving 16 bases between the germline ends. In germline, CDR1 is MDHEN, CDR2 SYDVKM.

Sequencing was performed on blood. The J gene is TRBJ2-7, the V gene TRBV28, with unresolved D. This TCR derives from a human donor in good health. The CDR3 loop reads CASSNSLVLPYEQYF. The CDR3 region has the DNA TGTGCCAGCAGTAATAGCTTGGTCCTACCCTACGAGCAGTACTTC.